This T cell receptor (beta chain) comes out of a study of OX40 agonist ivuxolimab in advanced cancers. Notes on the study in general: Determination of antigen specificity was not performed for the expanded peripheral T cells. Certain nonresponding patients likewise had low normalized T-cell clonal expansion. Both CD4+ and CD8+ T cell populations in blood had undergone clonal expansion by week 6 at 0.1 to 3.0 mg/kg.

Systemic immunosuppression or a history of autoimmune disease excluded patients. TCRdb keeps only in-frame clones here, not all; method: immunoSEQ multiplex PCR. The data hold 60,000 or so clones, with about nine tenths observed a single time. With regard to this clone: Its specificity is not known.

The CDR3 totals 14 residues. Germline assignment: CDR1 LGHNA and CDR2 YSLEER. Deletions cut 0 bases from V and 4 bases from J, with 8 bases between. This material consisted of CD4+ or CD8+ T cells sorted from blood, taken in a trial of the OX40 agonist ivuxolimab. This TCR derives from an adult with an advanced solid tumor such as melanoma, head and neck, liver or kidney cancer. This rearrangement joins TRBV4-3 to TRBJ2-3; D not certain. This CDR3 reads CASSQDLSADTQYF. The CDR3 DNA reads as TGCGCCAGCAGCCAAGATCTATCCGCAGATACGCAGTATTTT.